A selection of T cell receptor beta chains follows, all from one sample in a study of OX40 agonist ivuxolimab in advanced cancers. Libraries were prepared by immunoSEQ multiplex PCR; TCRdb keeps only in-frame clonotypes and omits some of them. Of about 19,000 clones detected, approximately 91% appear once; the ten largest clones hold about 50%. Specimen: CD4+ or CD8+ T cells sorted from blood, collected in a trial of the OX40 agonist ivuxolimab. These receptors all stem from an adult with an advanced solid tumor such as melanoma, head and neck, liver or kidney cancer. CDR3s include the opening cysteine and the closing phenylalanine or tryptophan. Fields, in order: V gene, D gene, clone size, J gene, CDR3 protein, CDR3 DNA. A D gene is named only where the DNA matches it firmly. Rows give clone size only sometimes, using once, few, many, or a class for an expanded clone.

TRBV7-9	.	.	TRBJ2-5	CASSLGLKETQYF	TGTGCCAGCAGCTTAGGCCTGAAAGAGACCCAGTACTTC
TRBV5-8	.	.	TRBJ2-7	CASSFLAYEQYF	TGTGCCAGCAGCTTTCTTGCCTACGAGCAGTACTTC
TRBV6-5	.	.	TRBJ2-6	CASSYGVSGANVLTF	TGTGCCAGCAGTTACGGGGTCTCTGGGGCCAACGTCCTGACTTTC
TRBV7-2	.	.	TRBJ2-2	CASSFLDFNFRGNTGELFF	TGTGCCAGCAGCTTTTTAGATTTCAATTTCCGCGGGAACACCGGGGAGCTGTTTTTT
TRBV15	.	.	TRBJ2-5	CATSRVEEETQYF	TGTGCCACCAGCAGAGTGGAGGAAGAGACCCAGTACTTC
TRBV7-7	.	.	TRBJ2-1	CASSTGGDEQFF	TGTGCTAGCAGTACCGGGGGAGATGAGCAGTTCTTC
TRBV7-9	.	.	TRBJ1-4	CASSPINRAYNEKLFF	TGTGCCAGCAGCCCAATTAACCGGGCCTATAATGAAAAACTGTTTTTT
TRBV28	.	.	TRBJ1-5	CASSSPPEGDGQPQHF	TGTGCCAGCAGCTCTCCTCCTGAGGGGGATGGCCAGCCCCAGCATTTT
TRBV2	TRBD1	.	TRBJ2-1	CAIRTGTAYNEQFF	TGTGCCATCCGGACCGGGACAGCTTACAATGAGCAGTTCTTC
TRBV4-3	TRBD2	.	TRBJ2-7	CASSQEGGLYEQYF	TGCGCCAGCAGCCAAGAGGGAGGGCTGTACGAGCAGTACTTC
TRBV6-1	.	.	TRBJ2-2	CASRTGLDTGELFF	TGTGCCAGCAGGACAGGTTTGGACACCGGGGAGCTGTTTTTT
TRBV7-2	TRBD2	once	TRBJ2-4	CASSPQGGLAENIQYF	TGTGCCAGCAGCCCGCAGGGTGGCCTAGCGGAAAACATTCAGTACTTC
TRBV5-5	.	.	TRBJ2-4	CASFGAKNIQYF	TGTGCCAGCTTTGGGGCCAAAAACATTCAGTACTTC
TRBV7-2	.	few	TRBJ2-2	CASSLGRPGELFF	TGTGCCAGCAGCTTAGGACGTCCCGGGGAGCTGTTTTTT
TRBV28	TRBD1	once	TRBJ1-3	CASSPPGQGYSGNTIYF	TGTGCCAGCAGTCCACCGGGACAGGGTTACTCTGGAAACACCATATATTTT
TRBV7-9	.	.	TRBJ1-1	CASAGQANTEAFF	TGTGCCAGCGCGGGGCAGGCGAACACTGAAGCTTTCTTT
TRBV2	TRBD1	.	TRBJ1-2	CASRGTGGYGYTF	TGTGCCAGCAGGGGGACAGGGGGCTATGGCTACACCTTC
TRBV2	.	.	TRBJ2-7	CASKGYEQYF	TGTGCCAGCAAGGGCTACGAGCAGTACTTC
TRBV13	TRBD1	once	TRBJ2-3	CASSSTQTGGTDTQYF	TGTGCCAGCAGCTCAACTCAGACAGGGGGAACAGATACGCAGTATTTT
TRBV6-5	.	.	TRBJ2-7	CASSYSRVGEQYF	TGTGCCAGCAGTTACTCGAGGGTTGGCGAGCAGTACTTC
TRBV4-1	TRBD2	.	TRBJ2-1	CASSVGTNNEQFF	TGCGCCAGCAGCGTCGGGACTAATAATGAGCAGTTCTTC
TRBV27	.	few	TRBJ1-5	CASSLSDDSNQPQHF	TGTGCCAGCAGTTTATCGGACGATAGCAATCAGCCCCAGCATTTT
TRBV4-3	.	.	TRBJ1-2	CASSFGGGYTF	TGCGCCAGCAGTTTTGGGGGTGGCTACACCTTC
TRBV30	.	.	TRBJ2-3	CAWSVGGTDTQYF	TGTGCCTGGAGTGTTGGAGGGACGGATACGCAGTATTTT
TRBV28	TRBD1	.	TRBJ2-5	CASSLTGRRQETQYF	TGTGCCAGCAGCCTGACAGGGCGGAGGCAAGAGACCCAGTACTTC
TRBV6-4	.	.	TRBJ2-5	CASSDSPAAEEETQYF	TGTGCCAGCAGTGACTCACCGGCGGCGGAGGAAGAGACCCAGTACTTC
TRBV6-5	.	.	TRBJ1-2	CASSYSLAVPSTF	TGTGCCAGCAGTTACTCGCTGGCAGTCCCAAGCACCTTC
TRBV28	TRBD2	medium-sized	TRBJ2-1	CASSPGGNEQFF	TGTGCCAGCAGTCCGGGGGGGAATGAGCAGTTCTTC
TRBV4-2	TRBD1	once	TRBJ2-3	CASSQQQGSTDTQYF	TGTGCCAGCAGCCAACAACAGGGGAGCACAGATACGCAGTATTTT
TRBV6-5	.	.	TRBJ2-7	CASQAGSNEQYF	TGTGCCAGCCAGGCCGGAAGTAACGAGCAGTACTTC
TRBV27	TRBD2	.	TRBJ2-3	CASSLSPSGVSTDTQYF	TGTGCCAGCAGTTTATCACCCAGCGGGGTTAGCACAGATACGCAGTATTTT
TRBV5-5	.	.	TRBJ2-3	CASSIYPGQADTQYF	TGTGCCAGCAGCATCTATCCGGGACAAGCAGATACGCAGTATTTT
TRBV2	.	.	TRBJ2-7	CASRTARGYEQYF	TGTGCCAGCAGAACAGCTCGGGGCTACGAGCAGTACTTC
TRBV9	.	.	TRBJ2-3	CASSREGSTDTQYF	TGTGCCAGCAGCCGAGAGGGAAGCACAGATACGCAGTATTTT
TRBV5-1	.	.	TRBJ2-7	CASSLTRTETYEQYF	TGCGCCAGCAGCTTAACCCGGACAGAAACCTACGAGCAGTACTTC
TRBV28	.	.	TRBJ2-7	CASRGYEQYF	TGTGCCAGCAGAGGTTACGAGCAGTACTTC
TRBV14	.	.	TRBJ2-7	CASSQGQEHYEQYF	TGTGCCAGCAGCCAAGGGCAGGAGCACTACGAGCAGTACTTC
TRBV13	TRBD2	.	TRBJ2-1	CASSLGGGSSYNEQFF	TGTGCCAGCAGCTTAGGGGGCGGGAGCTCCTACAATGAGCAGTTCTTC
TRBV7-9	.	.	TRBJ2-3	CASSLEDLHTDTQYF	TGTGCCAGCAGCTTAGAAGACCTCCACACAGATACGCAGTATTTT
TRBV9	TRBD2	.	TRBJ2-7	CASSVVGLAGGGPADEQYF	TGTGCCAGCAGCGTAGTCGGGCTAGCGGGAGGAGGACCTGCCGACGAGCAGTACTTC
TRBV7-9	TRBD1	once	TRBJ2-7	CASSFVQGAVDEQYF	TGTGCCAGCAGCTTTGTACAGGGGGCGGTCGACGAGCAGTACTTC
TRBV11-1	TRBD2	.	TRBJ2-1	CASSIWAERDLSYNEQFF	TGTGCCAGCAGCATATGGGCCGAGCGGGATCTCTCCTACAATGAGCAGTTCTTC
TRBV28	TRBD2	.	TRBJ2-1	CASSLTGGLGNEQFF	TGTGCCAGCAGTTTAACGGGAGGCCTAGGCAATGAGCAGTTCTTC
TRBV19	TRBD2	few	TRBJ2-1	CASSAYGTTNNEQFF	TGTGCCAGTAGTGCCTACGGGACTACCAACAATGAGCAGTTCTTC
TRBV29-1	TRBD2	.	TRBJ2-3	CSGQAGFPDTQYF	TGCAGCGGCCAAGCGGGATTTCCAGATACGCAGTATTTT
TRBV30	TRBD2	.	TRBJ2-3	CAWSDPGLATGTDTQYF	TGTGCCTGGAGTGACCCGGGACTAGCGACCGGCACAGATACGCAGTATTTT
TRBV2	TRBD2	once	TRBJ2-1	CASSARTSGLNEQFF	TGTGCCAGCAGTGCTAGGACTAGCGGACTAAATGAGCAGTTCTTC